Following are 30 T cell receptor beta chains from one sample sequenced in a study of cytomegalovirus exposure and HLA in healthy donors. The PCR employed 60 Vbeta primers together with 13 Jbeta primers. Measured with immunoSEQ multiplex PCR; TCRdb has only the in-frame clones, and not every one. The sample yields approximately 150,000 clones, around 80% seen once. What was sequenced was PBMCs. Receptors originate from a female donor in good health and CMV-seronegative.

The V and J genes are TRBV27 and TRBJ2-2; D not resolved. This CDR3 region has 15 residues. Germline assignment: CDR1 MNHEY and CDR2 SMNVEV (reference sequence). V was cut by 6 bases and J by 1 base, with 12 bases left in between. The CDR3 sequence: CASRLTQLNTGELFF. The CDR3 bases are TGTGCCAGCAGACTGACACAATTGAACACCGGGGAGCTGTTTTTT.

The J gene is TRBJ1-2, the V gene TRBV28; no clear D. Trimming pared 3 bases from V and 2 bases from J, leaving 10 bases between. CDR3 size: 14 residues. CDR1 is MDHEN, CDR2 SYDVKM, per germline. CDR3 sequence: CASSFSDLNYGYTF. The CDR3 nucleotides read TGTGCCAGCAGTTTTTCGGACTTAAACTATGGCTACACCTTC.

This clone came up a few times. The chain couples TRBV6-5 to TRBJ1-1; D unclear. The CDR3 totals 12 residues. Germline assignment: CDR1 MNHEY and CDR2 SVGAGI. Trimming took 6 bases from V and 4 from J, leaving 9 bases between them. In nucleotides, the CDR3 is TGTGCCAGCAGATCTCCGGGCACTGAAGCTTTCTTT. As protein: CASRSPGTEAFF.

The genes are TRBV5-6 and TRBJ2-7; 7 bases agree with TRBD1. J gave up 4 bases and V 0 bases, and 4 bases lay outside the gene matches. CDR1 SGHDT and CDR2 YYEEEE come from the germline V gene. This CDR3 spans 14 amino acids. CDR3 nucleotide sequence: TGTGCCAGCAGCTTGGGAGGGGGCGGATACGAGCAGTACTTC. It codes for CASSLGGGGYEQYF.

The CDR3: CASSDGLAASTDTQYF. As DNA, the CDR3 is TGTGCCAGCAGCGACGGACTAGCAGCCAGCACAGATACGCAGTATTTT. The J gene is TRBJ2-3, the V gene TRBV7-2; 8 bases are a match to TRBD2. V was clipped by 5 bases and J by 0 bases; unmatched bases: 7. The CDR3 sequence is 16 residues long. Germline-derived CDR1 and CDR2 are SGHTA and FQGNSA. Complete variable domain (other parts from reference TRBV7-2 and TRBJ2-3): GAGVSQSPSNKVTEKGKDVELRCDPISGHTALYWYRQSLGQGLEFLIYFQGNSAPDKSGLPSDRFSAERTGGSVSTLTIQRTQQEDSAVYLCASSDGLAASTDTQYFGPGTRLTVL.

The rearrangement joins TRBV7-9 to TRBJ2-5; 10 nucleotides agree with TRBD2. V lost 2 bases, J lost 12 bases, and 6 bases stayed unmatched. The CDR3 consists of 13 residues. Per germline, CDR1 SEHNR and CDR2 FQNEAQ (reference sequence). This chain's CDR3 is CASSLSLAGVKYF. DNA for the CDR3: TGTGCCAGCAGCTTATCCCTAGCGGGAGTAAAGTACTTC.

This chain uses TRBV5-1 with TRBJ2-7; TRBD1 agrees at 8 bases. The CDR3 contains 15 residues. Germline lookup yields CDR1 SGHRS and CDR2 YFSETQ. With V trimmed by 4 bases and J by 3 bases, 9 bases remained unmatched. This CDR3 is CASSSRDRNIYEQYF. The CDR3 DNA reads TGCGCCAGCAGCAGCCGGGACAGGAACATCTACGAGCAGTACTTC.

The rearrangement joins TRBV7-9 to TRBJ2-3; tentatively, D is TRBD2 (5 bases). The CDR3 is made up of 16 amino acids. The germline V gene encodes CDR1 SEHNR and CDR2 FQNEAQ (reference sequence). Trimming stripped 6 bases from V and 3 bases from J, with 19 bases between. CDR3 sequence (DNA): TGTGCCAGCAGGCCAGACGGGCGAACGGGGACAGATACGCAGTATTTT. Translated: CASRPDGRTGTDTQYF.

The chain combines TRBV25-1 with TRBJ1-3; D might be TRBD1 (5 bases). CDR1 is MGHDK, CDR2 SYGVNS, per germline. The CDR3 length is 14 residues. Trimming took off 1 base at V and 7 bases at J, with 11 bases between the two ends. The CDR3 nucleotides are TGTGCCAGCAGTGAATCGGGGGTCGCGAACACCATATATTTT. Encoded protein: CASSESGVANTIYF.

This chain joins TRBV6-5 and TRBJ1-2, with 10 bases identical to TRBD1. The CDR3 runs to 15 residues. CDR1 is MNHEY and CDR2 is SVGAGI in the germline V gene. J was trimmed by 2 bases and V by 0 bases; bases with no gene match: 0. CDR3 residues: CASSYSGQGNYGYTF. The CDR3 DNA sequence: TGTGCCAGCAGTTACTCGGGACAGGGGAACTATGGCTACACCTTC.

This clone has only one observation. This sequence joins TRBV5-4 and TRBJ2-7, with a weak D call TRBD1 (5 bases). V dropped 1 base and J dropped 3 bases, with 17 bases sitting between them. The CDR3 has 16 residues. Germline V gene sequence: CDR1 SGHNT, CDR2 YYREEE (reference sequence). The CDR3 sequence is CASSLSVRAGIYEQYF. CDR3 sequence (DNA): TGTGCCAGCAGCTTGTCGGTCAGGGCAGGTATCTACGAGCAGTACTTC.

J is TRBJ2-2 and V is TRBV10-3; tentatively, D is TRBD2 (6 bases). Germline CDR1 and CDR2: ENHRY and SYGVKD. The CDR3 runs to 12 residues. Trimming removed 6 bases from V and 8 bases from J, with 10 bases in between. The CDR3, as DNA: TGTGCCATCAGGGGACTGCTAGGGGAGCTGTTTTTT. Encoded protein: CAIRGLLGELFF.

J is TRBJ2-1 and V is TRBV28, with 11 bases lining up with TRBD2. CDR3 length: 17 residues. V was clipped by 2 bases and J by 8 bases; unmatched bases: 11. The V gene's germline CDR1 is MDHEN and CDR2 SYDVKM. CDR3 sequence reads: CASSLAIPGLAADEQFF. The CDR3 DNA is TGTGCCAGCAGTTTAGCCATTCCGGGACTAGCGGCGGATGAGCAGTTCTTC.

This clone was found a few times. This sequence joins TRBV5-1 and TRBJ1-4; D might be TRBD1 (6 bases). The CDR3 sequence is 16 residues long. Germline CDR1 is SGHRS and CDR2 is YFSETQ. Trimming cost V 4 bases and J 4 bases, with 17 bases left between them. CDR3 in amino acids: CASSPDSLKGNEKLFF. DNA of the CDR3: TGCGCCAGCAGCCCGGACAGCTTAAAGGGTAATGAAAAACTGTTTTTT. The full variable domain, completed using reference TRBV5-1 and TRBJ1-4, is KAGVTQTPRYLIKTRGQQVTLSCSPISGHRSVSWYQQTPGQGLQFLFEYFSETQRNKGNFPGRFSGRQFSNSRSEMNVSTLELGDSALYLCASSPDSLKGNEKLFFGSGTQLSVL.

V gene TRBV5-6 combines with J gene TRBJ2-3; perhaps TRBD1 as D (6 bases). V was cut by 3 bases and J by 0 bases, with 11 bases left in between. Per germline, CDR1 SGHDT and CDR2 YYEEEE. This CDR3 region has 15 residues. This chain's CDR3 is CASSSRDTSTDTQYF. For the CDR3, the DNA is TGTGCCAGCAGCTCCCGGGACACAAGCACAGATACGCAGTATTTT.

This clone showed up just once. The chain combines TRBV9 with TRBJ1-3; D is unclear. With 3 bases removed from V and 8 bases from J, the gap between germline ends came to 9 bases. In germline, CDR1 is SGDLS, CDR2 YYNGEE. CDR3 length equals 12 residues. The CDR3 bases are TGTGCCAGCAGCGCGGTCGGTGACACCATATATTTT. This encodes CASSAVGDTIYF.

This clone was detected a few times. This sequence joins TRBV10-3 and TRBJ1-4; tentative D call: TRBD1 (5 bases). Trimming stripped 4 bases from V and 7 bases from J, with 13 bases between. This CDR3 spans 14 amino acids. CDR1 is ENHRY and CDR2 is SYGVKD in the germline V gene. The DNA for the CDR3 is TGTGCCATCAGTGCGGGCAGGGTGTTTGAAAAACTGTTTTTT. Its protein product is CAISAGRVFEKLFF.

The gene calls are TRBV5-6 and TRBJ2-5, with 9 bases matching TRBD1. J was trimmed by 1 base and V by 4 bases; bases with no gene match: 8. This CDR3 region has 16 residues. Germline lookup yields CDR1 SGHDT and CDR2 YYEEEE. CDR3 bases: TGTGCCAGCAGCCTCCCGGGACAGGGATTCCAAGAGACCCAGTACTTC. It encodes CASSLPGQGFQETQYF.

The chain employs TRBV7-6 and TRBJ1-3; D is ambiguous. The germline V and J ends were trimmed by 3 bases and 0 bases, with 9 bases remaining between them. The CDR3 is made up of 15 amino acids. Per germline, CDR1 SGHVS and CDR2 FNYEAQ. In DNA, the CDR3 is TGTGCCAGCAGCTTGCGGTTTTCCTCTGGAAACACCATATATTTT. It codes for CASSLRFSSGNTIYF.

This clone appeared a single time. The rearrangement joins TRBV7-2 to TRBJ2-1; 9 bases line up with TRBD1. This CDR3 contains 14 residues. In germline, CDR1 is SGHTA, CDR2 FQGNSA. The trim removed 1 base at V and 6 bases at J, leaving 1 base unmatched. CDR3 amino acids: CASSLGQGGNEQFF. The CDR3 DNA reads TGTGCCAGCAGCTTAGGACAGGGGGGCAATGAGCAGTTCTTC. The complete variable domain, with remaining parts taken from reference TRBV7-2 and TRBJ2-1, reads GAGVSQSPSNKVTEKGKDVELRCDPISGHTALYWYRQSLGQGLEFLIYFQGNSAPDKSGLPSDRFSAERTGGSVSTLTIQRTQQEDSAVYLCASSLGQGGNEQFFGPGTRLTVL.

The chain combines TRBV7-9 with TRBJ2-2; perhaps TRBD1 as D (6 bases). The CDR3 has 17 residues. Trimming shortened V by 0 bases and J by 6 bases, and 17 bases separated the two germline ends. Germline values: CDR1 SEHNR, CDR2 FQNEAQ (reference sequence). The CDR3 DNA sequence: TGTGCCAGCAGCTTAGCAGAAGGGGGTAGCAGCGCCGGGGAGCTGTTTTTT. It is translated as CASSLAEGGSSAGELFF.

J is TRBJ2-1 and V is TRBV5-4; 9 bases align to TRBD1. The CDR3 is 16 residues long. Germline V gene data show CDR1 as SGHNT and CDR2 as YYREEE (reference sequence). The V and J ends lost 0 bases and 5 bases, in that order; junction bases with no gene match: 6. CDR3 bases: TGTGCCAGCAGCTTGGAGGGGACAGGGAGCCACAATGAGCAGTTCTTC. Translated, it gives CASSLEGTGSHNEQFF.

The chain carries TRBV4-3 and TRBJ2-1; 11 bases agree with TRBD2. From germline, CDR1 is LGHNA and CDR2 YSLEER. With V trimmed by 3 bases and J by 5 bases, 3 bases remained unmatched. CDR3 size: 15 residues. CDR3 sequence reads: CASSQLAGGNNEQFF. DNA for the CDR3: TGCGCCAGCAGCCAGCTAGCGGGAGGAAACAATGAGCAGTTCTTC.

This clone appeared many times. The chain joins TRBV5-1 to TRBJ1-1; tentatively, D is TRBD1 (5 bases). This CDR3 comprises 14 residues. The germline V and J ends were trimmed by 4 bases and 6 bases, with 16 bases remaining between them. Germline V gives CDR1 SGHRS, CDR2 YFSETQ. CDR3: CASSTASGYAEAFF. The CDR3 nucleotides are TGCGCCAGCAGCACTGCTTCAGGGTACGCTGAAGCTTTCTTT.

V is TRBV4-1 and J is TRBJ2-1, with D tentatively TRBD2 (5 bases). Germline V CDR1 and CDR2: MGHRA, YSYEKL. The CDR3 runs to 16 residues. The V and J ends lost 3 bases and 8 bases respectively, with 20 bases between them. The CDR3 spells CASSQRAAGALDEQFF. CDR3 DNA: TGCGCCAGCAGCCAGCGCGCGGCGGGTGCTCTGGATGAGCAGTTCTTC.

V gene TRBV4-1 combines with J gene TRBJ2-7; a possible D gene is TRBD1 (5 bases). V was pared by 3 bases and J by 7 bases, with 19 bases between. The CDR3 has 15 residues. Germline-derived CDR1 and CDR2 are MGHRA and YSYEKL. Here the CDR3 reads CASSQVLRDSGEQYF. As DNA, the CDR3 is TGCGCCAGCAGCCAGGTTCTCAGGGATTCGGGTGAGCAGTACTTC.

This clone occurred a few times. V and J are TRBV29-1 and TRBJ1-1, with D unclear. CDR3 size: 12 residues. V was shortened by 6 bases and J by 0 bases, with 8 bases between the two germline ends. CDR1 SQVTM and CDR2 ANQGSEA come from the germline V gene. The CDR3 DNA reads as TGCAGCGTGCAGTTAATGAACACTGAAGCTTTCTTT. Protein product: CSVQLMNTEAFF.

This clone was recorded once. This chain links TRBV7-9 with TRBJ2-6; D is possibly TRBD1 (5 bases). The CDR3 contains 15 residues. CDR1 is SEHNR and CDR2 is FQNEAQ in the germline V gene (reference sequence). V was shortened by 5 bases and J by 4 bases, with 12 bases between the two germline ends. CDR3 DNA sequence: TGTGCCAGCAGCCCCTTTGGGGCCGGGGCCAACGTCCTGACTTTC. Encoded protein: CASSPFGAGANVLTF.

The chain carries TRBV30 and TRBJ1-5, with 8 bases matching TRBD1. The ends lost 1 base at V and 6 bases at J; junction bases unmatched: 8. The length of the CDR3 is 15 residues. Per germline, CDR1 GTSNPN and CDR2 SVGIG (reference sequence). CDR3 in amino acids: CAWSATGGRGQPQHF. In DNA, the CDR3 is TGTGCCTGGAGTGCTACAGGGGGAAGGGGTCAGCCCCAGCATTTT.

The chain carries TRBV29-1 and TRBJ1-5, with a possible D match to TRBD1 (5 bases). Germline V gives CDR1 SQVTM, CDR2 ANQGSEA. Trimming cost V 6 bases and J 3 bases, with 18 bases left between them. CDR3 length equals 15 residues. The CDR3 sequence: CSVALTLGPNQPQHF. The CDR3 nucleotides read TGCAGCGTGGCCCTCACTTTGGGGCCCAATCAGCCCCAGCATTTT.